A selection of T cell receptor beta chains follows, all from one sample in a study of shared clonotypes between healthy human individuals. Only in-frame clones appear in the TCRdb table, and some are missing; sequencing was by immunoSEQ multiplex PCR. Of around 330,000 clones listed, roughly 70% were seen once; the top ten hold approximately 10%. Sequenced sample: memory CD4+ T cells sorted from blood. The source of these receptors is a man aged 25 to 45 in good health. The CDR3 runs from the conserved cysteine through the conserved F or W. The order of the fields is D gene, V gene, clone size, CDR3 length, J gene, CDR3 protein, CDR3 DNA. D genes are given only for firm matches. Only part of the rows carry a size: once, few, many, or a class if the clone is expanded.

-	TRBV27	-	11	TRBJ1-2	CASSGGYGYTF	TGTGCCAGCAGCGGAGGCTATGGCTACACCTTC
-	TRBV7-9	-	12	TRBJ1-1	CASSLMNTEAFF	TGTGCCAGCAGCTTAATGAACACTGAAGCTTTCTTT
TRBD2	TRBV5-1	-	15	TRBJ2-1	CASSPGLATSHEQFF	TGCGCCAGCAGCCCGGGACTAGCTACGTCGCATGAGCAGTTCTTC
-	TRBV19	once	13	TRBJ1-1	CASSISRDGEAFF	TGTGCCAGTAGTATAAGTCGAGACGGTGAAGCTTTCTTT
-	TRBV5-5	-	16	TRBJ2-3	CASSATRDFVSDTQYF	TGTGCCAGCAGCGCCACCCGGGATTTTGTCTCAGATACGCAGTATTTT
-	TRBV27	-	18	TRBJ2-2	CASSLSIRGWRDTGELFF	TGTGCCAGCAGTTTATCGATCAGAGGTTGGCGGGACACCGGGGAGCTGTTTTTT
-	TRBV7-2	-	14	TRBJ2-7	CASSLVVGSGEQYF	TGTGCCAGCAGCTTAGTGGTGGGGAGTGGCGAGCAGTACTTC
-	TRBV6-1	once	14	TRBJ1-5	CASSNSGGAQPQHF	TGTGCCAGCAGTAACTCGGGGGGGGCTCAGCCCCAGCATTTT
TRBD1	TRBV5-1	once	16	TRBJ2-6	CASSQGASAGANVLTF	TGCGCCAGCAGCCAGGGGGCCAGTGCTGGGGCCAACGTCCTGACTTTC
-	TRBV5-1	medium-sized	16	TRBJ2-5	CASRTGDTFSQETQYF	TGCGCCAGCAGAACGGGGGACACTTTCTCCCAAGAGACCCAGTACTTC
TRBD2	TRBV5-1	-	17	TRBJ2-7	CASSPFGLAGGYYEQYF	TGCGCCAGCAGCCCCTTTGGACTAGCGGGAGGATACTACGAGCAGTACTTC
-	TRBV6-1	-	12	TRBJ2-7	CASRGTDYEQYF	TGTGCCAGCAGAGGGACCGATTACGAGCAGTACTTC
-	TRBV11-2	-	16	TRBJ1-1	CASSLSRGRGNTEAFF	TGTGCCAGCAGCTTATCGAGGGGCAGGGGGAACACTGAAGCTTTCTTT
TRBD2	TRBV6-1	-	17	TRBJ2-5	CASSDVSRTSGPETQYF	TGTGCCAGCAGTGACGTTTCCCGGACTAGCGGCCCAGAGACCCAGTACTTC
-	TRBV4-1	-	14	TRBJ2-7	CASSPRDGPYEQYF	TGCGCCAGCAGCCCCCGGGACGGACCCTACGAGCAGTACTTC
-	TRBV18	-	14	TRBJ2-5	CASSPPNRDGTQYF	TGTGCCAGCTCACCACCGAACAGGGACGGGACCCAGTACTTC
-	TRBV7-3	-	14	TRBJ2-2	CASSHGGSTGELFF	TGTGCCAGCAGCCACGGTGGGAGCACCGGGGAGCTGTTTTTT
-	TRBV7-3	-	14	TRBJ1-1	CASSLISANTEAFF	TGTGCCAGCAGCTTAATTTCAGCGAACACTGAAGCTTTCTTT
-	TRBV7-6	-	11	TRBJ2-1	CASSLGDEQFF	TGTGCCAGCAGCTTAGGAGATGAGCAGTTCTTC
-	TRBV7-9	few	16	TRBJ2-3	CASSKTKQGLADTQYF	TGTGCCAGCAGCAAAACTAAACAGGGATTAGCAGATACGCAGTATTTT
TRBD2	TRBV2	-	13	TRBJ2-1	CASSDGTSGKQFF	TGTGCCAGCAGTGATGGTACTAGCGGGAAGCAGTTCTTC
TRBD2	TRBV5-1	-	15	TRBJ2-1	CASRGTTPSYNEQFF	TGCGCCAGCAGGGGGACTACACCCTCCTACAATGAGCAGTTCTTC
-	TRBV2	-	13	TRBJ2-7	CASSARGGYEQYF	TGTGCCAGCAGTGCCAGGGGCGGCTACGAGCAGTACTTC
-	TRBV7-2	-	17	TRBJ2-5	CASSPGPSAPSQETQYF	TGTGCCAGCAGCCCAGGACCCTCGGCCCCTTCCCAAGAGACCCAGTACTTC
TRBD2	TRBV30	-	14	TRBJ2-1	CAWGASGRYNEQFF	TGTGCCTGGGGAGCTAGCGGGAGATACAATGAGCAGTTCTTC
TRBD2	TRBV5-1	few	13	TRBJ2-7	CASQLAGVHEQYF	TGCGCCAGCCAACTAGCGGGAGTCCACGAGCAGTACTTC
TRBD2	TRBV5-1	-	16	TRBJ2-3	CAPNGWGEGLTDTQYF	TGCGCCCCCAATGGATGGGGGGAGGGCCTCACAGATACGCAGTATTTT
TRBD1	TRBV29-1	-	13	TRBJ2-7	CSVEGQGLYEQYF	TGCAGCGTTGAGGGACAGGGGCTTTACGAGCAGTACTTC
TRBD1	TRBV30	few	14	TRBJ1-3	CAHGTENSGNTIYF	TGTGCCCATGGGACAGAGAACTCTGGAAACACCATATATTTT
TRBD1	TRBV9	-	15	TRBJ2-5	CASSVSDRVGKTQYF	TGTGCCAGCAGCGTTAGTGACAGGGTAGGAAAGACCCAGTACTTC
-	TRBV5-1	-	13	TRBJ2-1	CASSPVGGNEQFF	TGCGCCAGCAGCCCGGTCGGGGGCAATGAGCAGTTCTTC
-	TRBV6-1	-	12	TRBJ1-5	CASSEMNQPQHF	TGTGCCAGCAGTGAAATGAATCAGCCCCAGCATTTT
-	TRBV29-1	-	15	TRBJ2-2	CSASSGGGMTGELFF	TGCAGCGCATCATCAGGGGGGGGGATGACCGGGGAGCTGTTTTTT
TRBD2	TRBV6-5	-	15	TRBJ2-1	CASTPGLASYNEQFF	TGTGCCAGCACCCCCGGACTAGCCTCCTACAATGAGCAGTTCTTC
-	TRBV5-1	-	12	TRBJ2-7	CASRDSSYEQYF	TGCGCCAGCAGGGACAGTTCCTACGAGCAGTACTTC
-	TRBV28	-	17	TRBJ1-2	CASSLSSKTLLTSGYTF	TGTGCCAGCAGTTTATCCTCAAAAACCCTCCTAACGAGTGGCTACACCTTC
-	TRBV2	few	15	TRBJ1-4	CASSALRGDNEKLFF	TGTGCCAGCAGTGCTTTACGGGGCGATAATGAAAAACTGTTTTTT
-	TRBV29-1	-	16	TRBJ2-1	CSVSKFRGSSYNEQFF	TGCAGCGTTTCAAAATTCAGGGGCAGCTCCTACAATGAGCAGTTCTTC
-	TRBV5-1	-	13	TRBJ1-4	CASSLSGFRKLFF	TGCGCCAGCAGCTTGTCGGGGTTCCGAAAACTGTTTTTT
-	TRBV28	few	15	TRBJ1-5	CASSNGGAREQPQHF	TGTGCCAGCAGCAATGGAGGGGCGCGGGAGCAGCCCCAGCATTTT
-	TRBV30	-	15	TRBJ1-3	CAWSGGGFSGNTIYF	TGTGCCTGGAGTGGAGGTGGCTTCTCTGGAAACACCATATATTTT
TRBD1	TRBV30	-	15	TRBJ2-7	CAWTEGGQGNYEQYF	TGTGCCTGGACCGAGGGGGGACAGGGAAACTACGAGCAGTACTTC
-	TRBV6-5	-	13	TRBJ2-5	CASSRGALETQYF	TGTGCCAGCAGCCGGGGAGCACTCGAGACCCAGTACTTC
-	TRBV5-4	once	13	TRBJ2-1	CASSLADQGEQFF	TGTGCCAGCAGCTTGGCCGACCAGGGGGAGCAGTTCTTC
-	TRBV15	-	16	TRBJ2-4	CATSFPSSGPADIQYF	TGTGCCACCAGCTTCCCTTCCTCGGGGCCTGCGGACATTCAGTACTTC
-	TRBV5-6	-	13	TRBJ1-6	CASSLGRDSPLHF	TGTGCCAGCAGCTTGGGCAGAGATTCACCCCTCCACTTT
-	TRBV5-6	-	13	TRBJ2-5	CASSLIRGETQYF	TGTGCCAGCAGCTTAATAAGAGGGGAGACCCAGTACTTC
-	TRBV7-2	many	12	TRBJ2-5	CASSLAGETQYF	TGTGCCAGCAGCTTAGCTGGTGAGACCCAGTACTTC
-	TRBV15	-	13	TRBJ1-5	CATSKDRNQPQHF	TGTGCCACCAGCAAAGACAGAAATCAGCCCCAGCATTTT